This entry is about one T cell receptor (beta chain). The antigen remains undetermined. The data belong to a study of shared clonotypes between healthy human individuals. As for the study in general: CD4 naive cells filled three plates per donor, CD4 memory three, CD8 naive two and CD8 memory one.

Whole-study results and caveats: All-four-donor shared clonotypes had higher generation probabilities than non-shared clonotypes did.

Authors' methods: Junction-only sequences without quality scores came from ImmunoSEQ, so filtering differed. Profiling relied on immunoSEQ multiplex PCR, and the TCRdb table lists in-frame clones only, not all of them. V, J and clone size derive from that table, while D and trimming were established from the DNA sequence. The sample includes millions of clones, 85% to 95% of them seen just once. It was CD45RO-negative cells, positively selected for CCR7, that made up naive CD8 cells, with terminally differentiated effector memory CD45RA+ cells excluded. Germline V gene lookup returns CDR1 MDHEN and CDR2 SYDVKM. Trimming stripped 1 base from V and 2 bases from J, with 11 bases between. The CDR3 spans 15 residues.

J is TRBJ2-5 and V is TRBV28, with D unclear. The sequence came from a man in his late teens or twenties in good health. Some clones in this sample may be carry-over from other donors' samples. The specimen sequenced was naive CD8+ T cells from PBMCs. The DNA of the CDR3 is TGTGCCAGCAGTTTATTATGGGCGGCGCAAGAGACCCAGTACTTC. Its translation: CASSLLWAAQETQYF.